Sequencing of this T cell receptor (beta chain) was carried out in a study of blood T cell repertoires in COVID-19. At the level of the study: PBMCs, B-cell-depleted T cells, or T cells provided the cDNA or gDNA that made up the material.

Seattle's enrolled individuals joined amid active infection and were then monitored longitudinally. This CDR3 comprises 14 residues. V lost 5 bases and J lost 6; bases outside the gene matches: 6. From germline, CDR1 is SGHTA and CDR2 FQGNSA. In the authors' workflow: Cell counts per sample came from amplifying reference gene primers. The table came from immunoSEQ multiplex PCR; TCRdb's copy has only in-frame clones and leaves some out. V and J calls and clone size are given by that table; D and trimming were obtained from the DNA. This sample has about 150,000 clones, with about 87% found just once. The sequenced sample was peripheral blood. The clonotype was recovered from an elderly woman with COVID-19, enrolled during active disease. The V and J genes are TRBV7-2 and TRBJ1-4, with 7 bases that match TRBD1. The CDR3 DNA sequence: TGTGCCAGCAGCACAGGGGCGGTAGATGAAAAACTGTTTTTT. This codes for CASSTGAVDEKLFF.